This TCR beta chain derives from a study of blood T cell repertoires in COVID-19. Only in-frame clones appear in the TCRdb table, and some are missing; sequencing was by immunoSEQ multiplex PCR. Among 150,000 to 250,000 clones, about 85% were seen once, and the ten largest hold around 2%. This CDR3 is built from 15 residues. Germline V gives CDR1 MNHEY, CDR2 SVGAGI. V dropped 6 bases and J dropped 0 bases, with 14 bases sitting between them. V usage is TRBV6-5 and J usage is TRBJ1-1, with a weak D call TRBD1 (6 bases). This TCR was recovered from a woman in her twenties or thirties who had recovered from COVID-19. The specimen was PBMCs or T cells enriched from blood (not recorded which). Here the CDR3 DNA reads TGTGCCAGCAGCACCGGGACAACACTGAACACTGAAGCTTTCTTT. Its translation is CASSTGTTLNTEAFF.